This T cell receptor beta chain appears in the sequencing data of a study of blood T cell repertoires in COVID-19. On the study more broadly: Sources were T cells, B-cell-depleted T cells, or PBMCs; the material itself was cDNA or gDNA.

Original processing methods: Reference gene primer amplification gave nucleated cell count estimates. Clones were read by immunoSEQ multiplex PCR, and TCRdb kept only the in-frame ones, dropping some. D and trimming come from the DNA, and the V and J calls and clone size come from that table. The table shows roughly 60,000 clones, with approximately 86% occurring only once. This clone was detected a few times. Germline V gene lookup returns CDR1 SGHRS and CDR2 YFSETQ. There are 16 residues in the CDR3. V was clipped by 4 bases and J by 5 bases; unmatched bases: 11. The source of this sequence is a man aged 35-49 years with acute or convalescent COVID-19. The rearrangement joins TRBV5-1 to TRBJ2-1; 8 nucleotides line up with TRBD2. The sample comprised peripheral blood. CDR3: CASSPETGGGHNEQFF. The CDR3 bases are TGCGCCAGCAGCCCCGAAACCGGGGGGGGACACAATGAGCAGTTCTTC.